These 17 T cell receptor beta chains share one sample of origin, sequenced in a study of cytomegalovirus exposure and HLA in healthy donors. Primers: 60 Vbeta forward and 13 Jbeta reverse. Profiled with immunoSEQ multiplex PCR; TCRdb holds only in-frame clones, not every one. The sample has approximately 95,000 clones; 78% are singletons. The sequenced material came from PBMCs. These receptors were taken from a woman aged 40 to 50 in good health and CMV-seropositive.

The rearrangement links TRBV6-5 to TRBJ2-1, with TRBD2 matching 7 bases. With V trimmed by 8 bases and J by 6 bases, 1 base remained unmatched. The CDR3 is 11 amino acids. Germline CDR1 is MNHEY and CDR2 is SVGAGI. The DNA of the CDR3 is TGTGCCAGCTGGGGGGGCAATGAGCAGTTCTTC. Its translation: CASWGGNEQFF.

Written as DNA, the CDR3 is TGTGCCAGCAGCTTAAATCCCAGGGTTCAGCCCCAGCATTTT. Translated, it gives CASSLNPRVQPQHF. This chain links TRBV7-2 with TRBJ1-5; tentatively, D is TRBD1 (5 bases). The V gene lost 2 bases and the J gene lost 6 bases, with 11 bases spanning the gap. Germline assignment: CDR1 SGHTA and CDR2 FQGNSA. The CDR3 consists of 14 residues.

This clone has just a few counts. This sequence joins TRBV27 and TRBJ2-7, with 7 nucleotides matching TRBD1. The germline CDR1 and CDR2 sequences are MNHEY and SMNVEV (reference sequence). There are 15 residues in the CDR3. V lost 6 bases to trimming and J lost 2 bases; unmatched junction nucleotides: 10. The CDR3 nucleotides are TGTGCCAGCAGACCCCAGGGGGACGGGGCCTACGAGCAGTACTTC. It codes for CASRPQGDGAYEQYF.

The V and J genes are TRBV6-1 and TRBJ2-1; 7 bases are a match to TRBD2. CDR3 size: 13 residues. After removal of 9 bases from V and 6 bases from J, the junction contained 8 bases not matched to a gene. Germline V lookup: CDR1 MNHNS, CDR2 SASEGT. The chain's CDR3 is CASRPAGANEQFF. The DNA for the CDR3 is TGTGCCAGTAGGCCGGCGGGAGCCAATGAGCAGTTCTTC.

The chain couples TRBV19 to TRBJ2-1, with 10 nucleotides matching TRBD2. The junction had 0 bases not matched to a gene; V was cut back by 0 bases and J by 4 bases. In germline, CDR1 is LNHDA, CDR2 SQIVND (reference sequence). The CDR3 has 15 residues. The CDR3 spells CASSIETSGYNEQFF. CDR3 sequence (DNA): TGTGCCAGTAGTATAGAGACTAGCGGGTACAATGAGCAGTTCTTC.

The rearrangement uses TRBV2 and TRBJ2-1, with 11 nucleotides matching TRBD2. The CDR3 has 16 residues. The germline CDR1 and CDR2 sequences are SNHLY and FYNNEI. V was clipped by 10 bases and J by 4 bases; unmatched bases: 12. CDR3 coding DNA: TGTGCCACCACCGTGCAGGGACTAGCGGCATACAATGAGCAGTTCTTC. Its translation: CATTVQGLAAYNEQFF.

The V and J genes are TRBV10-1 and TRBJ2-7; D gene uncertain. The germline gives CDR1 WNHNN, CDR2 SYGVQD (reference sequence). Trimming took 6 bases from V and 0 from J, leaving 9 bases between them. The CDR3 has 13 residues. The CDR3 spells CASRDDNSYEQYF. The DNA for the CDR3 is TGCGCCAGCAGAGATGACAACTCCTACGAGCAGTACTTC.

This chain links TRBV6-1 with TRBJ1-6; 9 bases map to TRBD1. The CDR3 covers 14 residues. J gave up 9 bases and V 2 bases, and 2 bases lay outside the gene matches. Germline CDR1 reads MNHNS; CDR2 reads SASEGT. The CDR3 protein is CASSETDRGSPLHF. The CDR3 DNA is TGTGCCAGCAGTGAAACGGACAGGGGTTCACCCCTCCACTTT.

The CDR3, as DNA: TGTGCCAGCAGGATGGACAGGGGGAACACCGGGGAGCTGTTTTTT. Protein: CASRMDRGNTGELFF. This chain links TRBV27 with TRBJ2-2; 9 nucleotides match TRBD1. After removal of 6 bases from V and 1 base from J, the junction contained 3 bases not matched to a gene. CDR1 MNHEY and CDR2 SMNVEV come from the germline V gene (reference sequence). This CDR3 is built from 15 residues.

The chain carries TRBV4-1 and TRBJ2-4; 12 bases match TRBD2. From germline, CDR1 is MGHRA and CDR2 YSYEKL. This CDR3 has 20 amino acids. Germline trimming cut 0 bases from V and 0 bases from J; bases unmatched to any gene: 9. CDR3 protein: CASSQDLLAGGTLAKNIQYF. For the CDR3, the DNA is TGCGCCAGCAGCCAAGATTTGCTAGCGGGAGGGACCTTAGCCAAAAACATTCAGTACTTC.

In this sample, this clone turned up once. The CDR3 loop is CASSLFPGRDEQYF. CDR3 in DNA: TGTGCCAGCAGCTTATTTCCGGGGAGGGACGAGCAGTACTTC. This rearrangement joins TRBV7-8 to TRBJ2-7, with 7 bases that match TRBD2. Germline assignment: CDR1 SGHVS and CDR2 FQNEAQ. The CDR3 sequence is 14 residues long. The V segment lost 2 bases and the J segment 5 bases; nucleotides outside the gene matches: 6. Combining the CDR3 with reference TRBV7-8 and TRBJ2-7 gives the whole variable domain GAGVSQSPRYKVAKRGQDVALRCDPISGHVSLFWYQQALGQGPEFLTYFQNEAQLDKSGLPSDRFFAERPEGSVSTLKIQRTQQEDSAVYLCASSLFPGRDEQYFGPGTRLTVT.

The chain links TRBV10-3 to TRBJ2-1; D might be TRBD1 (6 bases). Germline-derived CDR1 and CDR2 are ENHRY and SYGVKD. The V end was cut by 0 bases, the J end by 3 bases, with 6 bases between. The CDR3 contains 14 residues. CDR3 residues: CAISESGGYNEQFF. The CDR3 region has the DNA TGTGCCATCAGTGAGTCAGGGGGCTACAATGAGCAGTTCTTC.

This clone was recorded a few times. The chain carries TRBV7-9 and TRBJ1-1; D perhaps matches TRBD1 (5 bases). Germline V gives CDR1 SEHNR, CDR2 FQNEAQ (reference sequence). The CDR3 consists of 13 residues. Trimming removed 5 bases at V and 10 bases at J, with 17 bases between. The CDR3 sequence is CASSLPRDPAAFF. Written as DNA, the CDR3 is TGTGCCAGCAGCCTCCCCAGGGATCCGGCAGCTTTCTTT.

The CDR3 here is CASTFYNEQFF. CDR3 coding DNA: TGTGCCAGCACCTTCTACAATGAGCAGTTCTTC. The gene calls are TRBV28 and TRBJ2-1; D gene ambiguous. Trimming shortened V by 7 bases and J by 3 bases, and 4 bases separated the two germline ends. This CDR3 region has 11 residues. Per germline, CDR1 MDHEN and CDR2 SYDVKM.

The V call is TRBV6-6, the J call TRBJ2-2, with D perhaps matching TRBD2 (7 bases). The V gene lost 6 bases and the J gene lost 1 base, with 15 bases spanning the gap. CDR3 length equals 16 residues. Germline lookup yields CDR1 MNHNY and CDR2 SVGAGI (reference sequence). This CDR3 reads CASSRVGGLNTGELFF. CDR3 in DNA: TGTGCCAGCAGCCGAGTCGGGGGGCTGAACACCGGGGAGCTGTTTTTT.

V and J are TRBV7-2 and TRBJ2-1, with 8 bases that match TRBD1. This CDR3 spans 15 amino acids. Germline-derived CDR1 and CDR2 are SGHTA and FQGNSA. J was trimmed by 4 bases and V by 3 bases; bases with no gene match: 5. CDR3: CASSLGQATYNEQFF. In DNA, the CDR3 is TGTGCCAGCAGCTTGGGACAGGCTACTTACAATGAGCAGTTCTTC.

This clone was detected only once. This chain uses TRBV5-1 with TRBJ2-1; D may be TRBD2 (5 bases). CDR1 SGHRS and CDR2 YFSETQ come from the germline V gene. V was pared by 4 bases and J by 3 bases, with 11 bases between. The CDR3 runs 14 residues. CDR3 loop: CASSKDFNYNEQFF. In nucleotides, the CDR3 is TGCGCCAGCAGCAAGGACTTCAACTACAATGAGCAGTTCTTC.